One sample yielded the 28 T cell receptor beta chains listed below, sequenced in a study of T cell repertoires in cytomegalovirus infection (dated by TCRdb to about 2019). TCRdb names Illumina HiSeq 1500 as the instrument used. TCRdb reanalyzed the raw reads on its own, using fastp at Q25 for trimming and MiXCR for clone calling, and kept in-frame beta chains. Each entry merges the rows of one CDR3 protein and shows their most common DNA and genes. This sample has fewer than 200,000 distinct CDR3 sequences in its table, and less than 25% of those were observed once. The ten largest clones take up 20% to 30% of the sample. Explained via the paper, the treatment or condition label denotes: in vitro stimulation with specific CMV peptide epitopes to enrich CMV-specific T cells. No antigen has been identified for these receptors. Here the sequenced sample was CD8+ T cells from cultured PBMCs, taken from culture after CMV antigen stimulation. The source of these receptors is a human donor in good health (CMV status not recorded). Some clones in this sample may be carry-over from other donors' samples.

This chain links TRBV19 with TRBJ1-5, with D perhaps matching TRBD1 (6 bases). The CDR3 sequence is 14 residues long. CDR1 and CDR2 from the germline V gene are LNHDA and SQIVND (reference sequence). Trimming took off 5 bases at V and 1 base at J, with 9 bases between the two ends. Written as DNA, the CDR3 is TGTGCCAGTAGTCACAGGGAGAGCAATCAGCCCCAGCATTTT. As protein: CASSHRESNQPQHF.

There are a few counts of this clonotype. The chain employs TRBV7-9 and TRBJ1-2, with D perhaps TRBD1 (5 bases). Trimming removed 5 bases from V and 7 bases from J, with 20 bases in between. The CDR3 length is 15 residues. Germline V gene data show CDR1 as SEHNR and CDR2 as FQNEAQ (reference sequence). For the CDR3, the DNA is TGTGCCAGCAGCACCGGGGATGGGCAGGGCCGTGGCTACACCTTC. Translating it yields CASSTGDGQGRGYTF.

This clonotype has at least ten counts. The chain's CDR3 is CASSQDAGSGSPLHF. The CDR3, as DNA: TGCGCCAGCAGCCAAGATGCGGGATCGGGTTCACCCCTCCACTTT. The V and J genes are TRBV4-1 and TRBJ1-6, with D unresolved. This CDR3 has 15 amino acids. CDR1 is MGHRA and CDR2 is YSYEKL in the germline V gene. The V gene lost 0 bases and the J gene lost 9 bases, with 12 bases spanning the gap.

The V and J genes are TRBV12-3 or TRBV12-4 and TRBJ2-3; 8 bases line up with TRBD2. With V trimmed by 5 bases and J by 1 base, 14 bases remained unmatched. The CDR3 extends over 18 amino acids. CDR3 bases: TGTGCCAGCAGTGGCCGGGGTGGCGGGGGGTGGGGCACAGATACGCAGTATTTT. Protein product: CASSGRGGGGWGTDTQYF.

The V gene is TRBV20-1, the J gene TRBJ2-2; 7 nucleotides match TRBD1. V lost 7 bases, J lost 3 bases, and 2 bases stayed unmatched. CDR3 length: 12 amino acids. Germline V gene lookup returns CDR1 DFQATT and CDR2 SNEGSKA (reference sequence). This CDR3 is CSGQGDTGELFF. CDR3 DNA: TGCAGTGGACAGGGTGACACCGGGGAGCTGTTTTTT.

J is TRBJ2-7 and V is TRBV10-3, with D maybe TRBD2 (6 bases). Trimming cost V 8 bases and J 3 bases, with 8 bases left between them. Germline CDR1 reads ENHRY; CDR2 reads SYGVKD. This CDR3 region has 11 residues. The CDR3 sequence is CAISGDYEQYF. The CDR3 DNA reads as TGTGCCATCTCGGGGGACTACGAGCAGTACTTC.

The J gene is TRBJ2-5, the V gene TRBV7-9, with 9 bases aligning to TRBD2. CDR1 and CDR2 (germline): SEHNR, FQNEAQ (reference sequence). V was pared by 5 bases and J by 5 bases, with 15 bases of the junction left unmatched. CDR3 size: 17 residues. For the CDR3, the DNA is TGTGCCAGCAGCCCCGGCGGCGGGGGGGCCTTGAGGGAGACCCAGTACTTC. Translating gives CASSPGGGGALRETQYF.

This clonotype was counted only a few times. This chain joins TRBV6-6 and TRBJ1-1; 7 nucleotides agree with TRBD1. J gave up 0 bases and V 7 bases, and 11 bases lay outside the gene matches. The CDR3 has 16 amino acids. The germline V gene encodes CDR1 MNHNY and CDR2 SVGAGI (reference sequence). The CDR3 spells CASTRNRGTVNTEAFF. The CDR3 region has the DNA TGTGCCAGCACCCGAAATAGGGGGACAGTGAACACTGAAGCTTTCTTT.

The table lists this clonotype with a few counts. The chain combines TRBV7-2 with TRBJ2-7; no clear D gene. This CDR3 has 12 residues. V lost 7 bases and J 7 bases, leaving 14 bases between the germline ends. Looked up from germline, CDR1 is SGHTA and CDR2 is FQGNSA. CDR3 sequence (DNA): TGTGCCAGCACCTCTATGGCCAGAGAGCAGTACTTC. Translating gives CASTSMAREQYF.

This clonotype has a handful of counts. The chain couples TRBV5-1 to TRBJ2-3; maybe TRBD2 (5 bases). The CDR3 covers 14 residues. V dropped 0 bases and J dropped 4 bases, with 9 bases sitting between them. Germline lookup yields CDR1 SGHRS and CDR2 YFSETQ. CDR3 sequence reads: CASSLASLPDTQYF. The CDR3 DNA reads TGCGCCAGCAGCTTGGCTAGCCTCCCAGATACGCAGTATTTT.

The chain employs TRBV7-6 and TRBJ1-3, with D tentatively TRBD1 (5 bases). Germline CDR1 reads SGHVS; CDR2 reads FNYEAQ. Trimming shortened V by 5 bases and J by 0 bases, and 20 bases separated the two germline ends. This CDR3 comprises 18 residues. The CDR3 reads CASSTYGGTVLSGNTIYF. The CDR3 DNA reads TGTGCCAGCAGCACCTACGGGGGAACGGTTCTCTCTGGAAACACCATATATTTT.

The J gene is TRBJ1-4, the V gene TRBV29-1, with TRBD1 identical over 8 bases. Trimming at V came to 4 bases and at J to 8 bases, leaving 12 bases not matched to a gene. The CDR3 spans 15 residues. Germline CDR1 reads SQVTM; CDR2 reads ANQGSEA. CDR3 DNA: TGCAGCGTTGGACACCGCGGGACAGGTGGCGAAAAACTGTTTTTT. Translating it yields CSVGHRGTGGEKLFF.

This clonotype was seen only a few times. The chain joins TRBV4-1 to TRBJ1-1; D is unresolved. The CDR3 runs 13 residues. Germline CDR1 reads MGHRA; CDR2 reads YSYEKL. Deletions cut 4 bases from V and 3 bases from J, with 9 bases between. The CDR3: CASSLTEYTEAFF. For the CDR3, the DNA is TGCGCCAGCAGCCTAACAGAGTACACTGAAGCTTTCTTT.

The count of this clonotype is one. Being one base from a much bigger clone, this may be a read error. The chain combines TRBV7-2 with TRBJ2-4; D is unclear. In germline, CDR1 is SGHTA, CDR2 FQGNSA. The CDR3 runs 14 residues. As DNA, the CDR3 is TGTGCCTGCAGCTTCCGACTGCCCCGGGACATTCAGTACTTC. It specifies CACSFRLPRDIQYF.

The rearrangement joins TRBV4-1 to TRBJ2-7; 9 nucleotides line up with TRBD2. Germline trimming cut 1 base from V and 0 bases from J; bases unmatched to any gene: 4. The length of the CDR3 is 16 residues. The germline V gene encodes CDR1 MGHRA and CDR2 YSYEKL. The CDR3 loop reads CASSQVAGAISYEQYF. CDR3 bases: TGCGCCAGCAGCCAAGTAGCGGGGGCAATCTCCTACGAGCAGTACTTC.

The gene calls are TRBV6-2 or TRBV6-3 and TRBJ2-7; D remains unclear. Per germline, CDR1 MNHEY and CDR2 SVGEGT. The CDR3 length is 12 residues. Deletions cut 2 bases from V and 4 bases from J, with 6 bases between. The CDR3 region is CASSYPEYEQYF. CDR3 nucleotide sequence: TGTGCCAGCAGTTACCCTGAATACGAGCAGTACTTC.

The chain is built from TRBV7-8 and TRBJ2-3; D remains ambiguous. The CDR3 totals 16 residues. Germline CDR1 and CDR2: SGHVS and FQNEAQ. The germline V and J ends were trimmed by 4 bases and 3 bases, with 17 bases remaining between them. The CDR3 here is CASSSQYDRRTDTQYF. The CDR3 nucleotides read TGTGCCAGCAGCTCCCAGTACGATCGAAGGACAGATACGCAGTATTTT.

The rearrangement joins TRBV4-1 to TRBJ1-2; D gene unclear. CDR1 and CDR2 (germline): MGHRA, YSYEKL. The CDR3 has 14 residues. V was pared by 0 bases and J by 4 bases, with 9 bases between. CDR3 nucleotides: TGCGCCAGCAGCCAAGATTGGGGTGGCTATGGCTACACCTTC. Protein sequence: CASSQDWGGYGYTF.

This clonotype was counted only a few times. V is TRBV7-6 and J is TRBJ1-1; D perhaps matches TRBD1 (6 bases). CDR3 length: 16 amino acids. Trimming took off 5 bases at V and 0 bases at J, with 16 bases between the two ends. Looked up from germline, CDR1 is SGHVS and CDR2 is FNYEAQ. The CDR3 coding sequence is TGTGCCAGCAGCAAGGAGGGGGAAGGTATGAACACTGAAGCTTTCTTT. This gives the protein CASSKEGEGMNTEAFF.

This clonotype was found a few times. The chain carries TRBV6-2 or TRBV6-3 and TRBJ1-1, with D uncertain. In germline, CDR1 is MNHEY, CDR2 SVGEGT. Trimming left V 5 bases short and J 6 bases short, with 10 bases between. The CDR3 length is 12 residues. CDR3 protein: CASSLSVAEAFF. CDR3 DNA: TGTGCCAGCAGTCTCAGTGTGGCTGAAGCTTTCTTT.

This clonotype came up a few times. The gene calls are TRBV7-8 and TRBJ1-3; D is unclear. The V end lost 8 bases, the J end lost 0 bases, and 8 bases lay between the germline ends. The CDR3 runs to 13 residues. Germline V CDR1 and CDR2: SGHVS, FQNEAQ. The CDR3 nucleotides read TGTGCCAGCTTCAGTATCTCTGGAAACACCATATATTTT. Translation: CASFSISGNTIYF.

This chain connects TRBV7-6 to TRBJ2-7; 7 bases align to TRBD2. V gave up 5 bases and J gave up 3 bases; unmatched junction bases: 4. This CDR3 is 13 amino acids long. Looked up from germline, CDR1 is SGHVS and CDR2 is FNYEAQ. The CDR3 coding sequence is TGTGCCAGCAGCCCCGGGACTATCTACGAGCAGTACTTC. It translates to CASSPGTIYEQYF.

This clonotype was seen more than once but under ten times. In DNA, the CDR3 is TGTGCCAGCAGCCCCGGACTAGCGGGGGCGGAAGATACGCAGTATTTT. Protein product: CASSPGLAGAEDTQYF. V and J are TRBV7-8 and TRBJ2-3; 13 bases match TRBD2. The germline V gene encodes CDR1 SGHVS and CDR2 FQNEAQ. This CDR3 spans 16 amino acids. With V trimmed by 5 bases and J by 5 bases, 7 bases remained unmatched. The whole variable domain, remainder taken from reference TRBV7-8 and TRBJ2-3, is GAGVSQSPRYKVAKRGQDVALRCDPISGHVSLFWYQQALGQGPEFLTYFQNEAQLDKSGLPSDRFFAERPEGSVSTLKIQRTQQEDSAVYLCASSPGLAGAEDTQYFGPGTRLTVL.

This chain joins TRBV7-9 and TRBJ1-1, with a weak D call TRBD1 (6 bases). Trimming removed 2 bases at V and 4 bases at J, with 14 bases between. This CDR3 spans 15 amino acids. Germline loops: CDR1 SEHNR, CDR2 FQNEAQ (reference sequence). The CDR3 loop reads CASSLISGQITEAFF. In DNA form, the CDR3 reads TGTGCCAGCAGCTTAATTTCTGGACAGATCACTGAAGCTTTCTTT. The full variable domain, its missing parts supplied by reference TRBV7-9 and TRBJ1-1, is DTGVSQNPRHKITKRGQNVTFRCDPISEHNRLYWYRQTLGQGPEFLTYFQNEAQLEKSRLLSDRFSAERPKGSFSTLEIQRTEQGDSAMYLCASSLISGQITEAFFGQGTRLTVV.

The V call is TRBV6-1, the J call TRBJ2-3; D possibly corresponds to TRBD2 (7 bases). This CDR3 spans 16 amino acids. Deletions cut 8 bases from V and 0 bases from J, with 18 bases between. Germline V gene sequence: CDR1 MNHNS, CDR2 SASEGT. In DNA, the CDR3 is TGTGCCAGCTTTGCGGGGGCCTTTCTTAGCACAGATACGCAGTATTTT. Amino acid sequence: CASFAGAFLSTDTQYF.

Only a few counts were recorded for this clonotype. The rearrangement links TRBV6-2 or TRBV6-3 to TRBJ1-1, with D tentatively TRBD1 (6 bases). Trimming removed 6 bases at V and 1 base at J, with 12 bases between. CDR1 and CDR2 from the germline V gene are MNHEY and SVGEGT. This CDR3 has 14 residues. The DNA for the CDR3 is TGTGCCAGCAGAGTACAGGGAACGAACACTGAAGCTTTCTTT. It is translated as CASRVQGTNTEAFF.

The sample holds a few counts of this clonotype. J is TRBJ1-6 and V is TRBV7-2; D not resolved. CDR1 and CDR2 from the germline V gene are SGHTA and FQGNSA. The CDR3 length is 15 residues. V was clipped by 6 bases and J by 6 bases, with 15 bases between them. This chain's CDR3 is CASSQRFPLNSPLHF. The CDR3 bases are TGTGCCAGCAGTCAAAGGTTTCCCCTTAATTCACCCCTCCACTTT.

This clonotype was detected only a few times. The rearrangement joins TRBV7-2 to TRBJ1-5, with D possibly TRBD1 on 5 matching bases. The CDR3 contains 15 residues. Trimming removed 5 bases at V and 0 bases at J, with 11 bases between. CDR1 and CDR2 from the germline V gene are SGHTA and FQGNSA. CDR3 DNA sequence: TGTGCCAGCAGCCCAAGGGGAGATAGCAATCAGCCCCAGCATTTT. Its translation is CASSPRGDSNQPQHF. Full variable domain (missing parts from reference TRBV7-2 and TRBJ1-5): GAGVSQSPSNKVTEKGKDVELRCDPISGHTALYWYRQSLGQGLEFLIYFQGNSAPDKSGLPSDRFSAERTGGSVSTLTIQRTQQEDSAVYLCASSPRGDSNQPQHFGDGTRLSIL.